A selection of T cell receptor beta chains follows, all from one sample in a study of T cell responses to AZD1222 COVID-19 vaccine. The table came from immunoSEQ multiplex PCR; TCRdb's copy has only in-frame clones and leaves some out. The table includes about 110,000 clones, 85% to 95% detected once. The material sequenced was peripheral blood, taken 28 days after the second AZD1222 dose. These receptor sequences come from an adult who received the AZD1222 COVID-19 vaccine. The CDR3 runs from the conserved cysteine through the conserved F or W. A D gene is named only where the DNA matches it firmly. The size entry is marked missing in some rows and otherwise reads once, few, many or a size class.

CASSYELAGTEQYF | TGTGCCAGCAGTTACGAACTAGCGGGTACCGAGCAGTACTTC | TRBV6-2/TRBV6-3 | TRBD2 | TRBJ2-7 | - | 14
CASGGASYEQYF | TGTGCCAGCGGCGGGGCTTCCTACGAGCAGTACTTC | TRBV6-5 | - | TRBJ2-7 | - | 12
CASSRIRGIQETQYF | TGTGCCAGCAGTCGGATTAGGGGTATCCAAGAGACCCAGTACTTC | TRBV2 | - | TRBJ2-5 | - | 15
CASSILSGSYNEQFF | TGTGCCAGTAGTATACTCAGCGGGAGCTACAATGAGCAGTTCTTC | TRBV19 | TRBD2 | TRBJ2-1 | - | 15
CASSQATSGPSGANVLTF | TGCGCCAGCAGCCAAGCAACTAGCGGGCCCTCTGGGGCCAACGTCCTGACTTTC | TRBV4-3 | TRBD2 | TRBJ2-6 | - | 18
CASSQETSGSETQYF | TGCGCCAGCAGCCAAGAAACTAGCGGGAGTGAGACCCAGTACTTC | TRBV4-3 | TRBD2 | TRBJ2-5 | - | 15
CASSQGIALRTYEQYF | TGTGCCAGCAGCCAAGGGATTGCACTACGCACCTACGAGCAGTACTTC | TRBV4-2 | - | TRBJ2-7 | - | 16
CASSPPGGDTEAFF | TGTGCCAGCAGCCCTCCCGGGGGAGACACTGAAGCTTTCTTT | TRBV7-9 | - | TRBJ1-1 | - | 14
CAISRDRNNYGYTF | TGTGCCATCAGTAGAGACAGAAATAACTATGGCTACACCTTC | TRBV10-3 | - | TRBJ1-2 | - | 14
CARHGTGDTQYF | TGTGCCAGACACGGCACGGGAGATACGCAGTATTTT | TRBV25-1 | - | TRBJ2-3 | - | 12
CSASTANYGYTF | TGCAGTGCTAGTACAGCTAACTATGGCTACACCTTC | TRBV20-1 | - | TRBJ1-2 | - | 12
CASGPLWGSNGYTF | TGTGCCAGCGGCCCCCTGTGGGGATCGAATGGCTACACCTTC | TRBV27 | - | TRBJ1-2 | once | 14
CAWRVGGTDTQYF | TGTGCCTGGAGGGTCGGAGGAACAGATACGCAGTATTTT | TRBV30 | - | TRBJ2-3 | - | 13
CASSSLAGGPTGELFF | TGCGCCAGCAGCTCCTTAGCGGGAGGGCCGACCGGGGAGCTGTTTTTT | TRBV5-1 | TRBD2 | TRBJ2-2 | - | 16
CASSYVGREGINEQFF | TGTGCCAGCAGTTACGTGGGGCGGGAGGGCATCAATGAGCAGTTCTTC | TRBV6-2/TRBV6-3 | TRBD2 | TRBJ2-1 | - | 16
CASSPPGGLHIEQYF | TGTGCCAGCTCACCACCGGGCGGGCTACATATAGAGCAGTACTTC | TRBV18 | - | TRBJ2-7 | - | 15
CASSLTTGRWEQYF | TGTGCCAGCAGCCTTACGACGGGACGGTGGGAGCAGTACTTC | TRBV3-1/TRBV3-2 | - | TRBJ2-7 | - | 14
CASRRQGAENTEAFF | TGTGCCAGCAGACGACAGGGGGCTGAGAACACTGAAGCTTTCTTT | TRBV2 | TRBD1 | TRBJ1-1 | - | 15
CASSSTGGTGSSGNTIYF | TGTGCCAGCTCTTCGACAGGGGGAACTGGAAGCTCTGGAAACACCATATATTTT | TRBV18 | TRBD1 | TRBJ1-3 | - | 18
CASSLARQGGAYEQYF | TGCGCCAGCAGCTTGGCCAGACAGGGAGGGGCCTACGAGCAGTACTTC | TRBV5-1 | - | TRBJ2-7 | - | 16
CASSPTSGRGTQYF | TGCGCCAGCAGCCCCACTAGCGGACGAGGGACCCAGTACTTC | TRBV4-3 | TRBD2 | TRBJ2-5 | - | 14
CASSNRGTDTQYF | TGTGCCAGCAGCAACCGTGGAACAGATACGCAGTATTTT | TRBV11-2 | - | TRBJ2-3 | - | 13
CASSAITDTQYF | TGTGCCAGCAGTGCGATCACAGATACGCAGTATTTT | TRBV28 | - | TRBJ2-3 | - | 12
CASSVLPGSYEQYF | TGTGCCAGCAGCGTCCTCCCCGGCTCCTACGAGCAGTACTTC | TRBV9 | - | TRBJ2-7 | once | 14
CASRAAGGPYEQYF | TGTGCCAGCAGAGCAGCGGGAGGGCCCTACGAGCAGTACTTC | TRBV6-5 | TRBD2 | TRBJ2-7 | once | 14
CASTVLLTGNTEAFF | TGTGCCAGCACCGTCCTGTTGACGGGGAACACTGAAGCTTTCTTT | TRBV7-7 | - | TRBJ1-1 | - | 15
CASSALRGQDEQYF | TGTGCCAGCTCCGCACTGAGGGGGCAAGACGAGCAGTACTTC | TRBV18 | TRBD1 | TRBJ2-7 | - | 14
CASSQGWLGSSGANVLTF | TGTGCCAGCAGCCAAGGGTGGCTGGGGAGCTCTGGGGCCAACGTCCTGACTTTC | TRBV3-1/TRBV3-2 | - | TRBJ2-6 | - | 18
CASSQDWEGPNEQFF | TGTGCCAGCAGCCAAGATTGGGAAGGTCCGAATGAGCAGTTCTTC | TRBV3-1/TRBV3-2 | - | TRBJ2-1 | - | 15
CASSAVGSWNTEAFF | TGTGCCAGCAGCGCCGTCGGCTCGTGGAACACTGAAGCTTTCTTT | TRBV7-9 | - | TRBJ1-1 | - | 15
CASSQVTGGAEAFF | TGCGCCAGCAGCCAAGTGACAGGGGGTGCTGAAGCTTTCTTT | TRBV4-3 | TRBD1 | TRBJ1-1 | - | 14
CASSIRDGYEQYF | TGTGCCAGTAGTATCCGGGACGGGTACGAGCAGTACTTC | TRBV19 | - | TRBJ2-7 | - | 13
CASSLKNEQFF | TGTGCCAGCAGTTTAAAGAATGAGCAGTTCTTC | TRBV12-3/TRBV12-4 | - | TRBJ2-1 | - | 11
CASSRGQASYEQYF | TGTGCCAGCAGCCGGGGACAGGCATCCTACGAGCAGTACTTC | TRBV7-9 | TRBD1 | TRBJ2-7 | - | 14
CASRNNRRANTEAFF | TGTGCCAGCAGAAATAATAGACGGGCGAACACTGAAGCTTTCTTT | TRBV28 | - | TRBJ1-1 | - | 15
CASSQDLVPRETQYF | TGTGCCAGCAGCCAAGATCTGGTCCCGAGAGAGACCCAGTACTTC | TRBV14 | - | TRBJ2-5 | once | 15
CASSVRTNSYGYTF | TGTGCCAGCAGTGTACGAACCAACTCCTATGGCTACACCTTC | TRBV6-6 | - | TRBJ1-2 | - | 14
CASRPYRGERELFF | TGTGCCAGCAGACCCTACAGGGGTGAGAGGGAGCTGTTTTTT | TRBV7-6 | TRBD1 | TRBJ2-2 | - | 14
CASSPRGDLGTGRTGELFF | TGCGCCAGCAGTCCTCGGGGAGATTTAGGGACAGGGAGGACCGGGGAGCTGTTTTTT | TRBV23-1 | TRBD1 | TRBJ2-2 | - | 19
CASSQDGQVYTGELFF | TGTGCCAGCAGCCAAGATGGGCAGGTTTACACCGGGGAGCTGTTTTTT | TRBV4-2 | - | TRBJ2-2 | - | 16
CASSRGTSGGQETQYF | TGCGCCAGCAGCCGGGGGACTAGCGGGGGTCAAGAGACCCAGTACTTC | TRBV5-1 | TRBD2 | TRBJ2-5 | - | 16
CASSQERAAYQETQYF | TGCGCCAGCAGCCAAGAACGGGCAGCGTACCAAGAGACCCAGTACTTC | TRBV4-3 | - | TRBJ2-5 | - | 16
CASSLSRRGGNQPQHF | TGTGCCAGCAGTTTATCGAGGAGGGGGGGCAATCAGCCCCAGCATTTT | TRBV27 | - | TRBJ1-5 | - | 16
CASSLQGRETQYF | TGCGCCAGCAGCCTTCAGGGGAGGGAGACCCAGTACTTC | TRBV5-1 | - | TRBJ2-5 | - | 13